The rows below give T cell receptor beta chains drawn from one sample of a study of cytomegalovirus exposure and HLA in healthy donors. The data were produced by immunoSEQ multiplex PCR, yet TCRdb's version contains in-frame clones alone and is incomplete. The sample comprises about 180,000 clones, 75% to 90% of which are singletons, and about 17% rests with the top ten. The sample was PBMCs. These receptors originate from a man aged 18 to 29 in good health and CMV-seropositive. Each CDR3 is given with its conserved first and last residue. D genes are given only for firm matches. For some rows the clone size is stated as once, few or many, or as a class when expanded; others skip it.

J gene: TRBJ2-3; D gene: TRBD2; clone size: -; V gene: TRBV5-1; CDR3 DNA: TGCGCCAGCAGGCGACTAGCGGACCAAACAGATACGCAGTATTTT; CDR3 protein: CASRRLADQTDTQYF
J gene: TRBJ1-2; D gene: TRBD1; clone size: -; V gene: TRBV5-6; CDR3 DNA: TGTGCCAGCACCCTCCTCGGGGCAGGGGGCCGCGAGGTCTATGGCTACACCTTC; CDR3 protein: CASTLLGAGGREVYGYTF
J gene: TRBJ2-7; D gene: TRBD2; clone size: -; V gene: TRBV5-4; CDR3 DNA: TGTGCCAGCAGCGGAGCGGGAGGAAGCTACGAGCAGTACTTC; CDR3 protein: CASSGAGGSYEQYF
J gene: TRBJ2-1; D gene: -; clone size: -; V gene: TRBV13; CDR3 DNA: TGTGCCAGCAGCTCACGCGACCGGGACAATGAGCAGTTCTTC; CDR3 protein: CASSSRDRDNEQFF
J gene: TRBJ2-7; D gene: TRBD2; clone size: -; V gene: TRBV6-1; CDR3 DNA: TGTGCCAGCAGGAGGACTAGCGGGGAGTCCTACGAGCAGTACTTC; CDR3 protein: CASRRTSGESYEQYF
J gene: TRBJ1-5; D gene: -; clone size: -; V gene: TRBV4-1; CDR3 DNA: TGCGCCAGCAGCCTCAGGGTGGGCAATCAGCCCCAGCATTTT; CDR3 protein: CASSLRVGNQPQHF
J gene: TRBJ2-2; D gene: TRBD2; clone size: -; V gene: TRBV7-7; CDR3 DNA: TGTGCTAGCAGCTCCCTAGCGGGGGGGAACACCGGGGAGCTGTTTTTT; CDR3 protein: CASSSLAGGNTGELFF
J gene: TRBJ2-1; D gene: TRBD1; clone size: few; V gene: TRBV19; CDR3 DNA: TGTGCCGTCGGACAGTGGGACAGGGGACCGTACAATGAGCAGTTCTTC; CDR3 protein: CAVGQWDRGPYNEQFF
J gene: TRBJ1-6; D gene: -; clone size: once; V gene: TRBV6-1; CDR3 DNA: TGTGCCAGCAGTGAATTGAGCGGAGGGTACAATTCACCCCTCCACTTT; CDR3 protein: CASSELSGGYNSPLHF
J gene: TRBJ2-1; D gene: TRBD2; clone size: -; V gene: TRBV5-5; CDR3 DNA: TGTGCCAGCAGCTTGCTAAACCGCGGGAGCTACAATGAGCAGTTCTTC; CDR3 protein: CASSLLNRGSYNEQFF
J gene: TRBJ1-4; D gene: TRBD1; clone size: -; V gene: TRBV7-9; CDR3 DNA: TGTGCCAGCAGCTTAGGGAAGGGACAGGGGGCAACTAATGAAAAACTGTTTTTT; CDR3 protein: CASSLGKGQGATNEKLFF
J gene: TRBJ2-3; D gene: -; clone size: few; V gene: TRBV7-9; CDR3 DNA: TGTGCCAGCAGCCGGGACTTGACAGATACGCAGTATTTT; CDR3 protein: CASSRDLTDTQYF
J gene: TRBJ1-3; D gene: -; clone size: -; V gene: TRBV27; CDR3 DNA: TGTGCCAGCAGTCCGGACTCGAGCTCTGGAAACACCATATATTTT; CDR3 protein: CASSPDSSSGNTIYF
J gene: TRBJ2-2; D gene: -; clone size: -; V gene: TRBV6-6; CDR3 DNA: TGTGCCAGTCAGGGGGGTTCCCCCCTCACCGGGGAGCTGTTTTTT; CDR3 protein: CASQGGSPLTGELFF
J gene: TRBJ2-7; D gene: TRBD1; clone size: -; V gene: TRBV2; CDR3 DNA: TGTGCCAGCACTACAGGGGCAGGATCCTACGAGCAGTACTTC; CDR3 protein: CASTTGAGSYEQYF
J gene: TRBJ2-1; D gene: TRBD2; clone size: -; V gene: TRBV4-1; CDR3 DNA: TGCGCCAGCAGCCTTTTAGCGGGAGGGGGCAATGAGCAGTTCTTC; CDR3 protein: CASSLLAGGGNEQFF
J gene: TRBJ1-1; D gene: -; clone size: -; V gene: TRBV29-1; CDR3 DNA: TGCAGCGTAGATCCGGGTGGGACTGAAGCTTTCTTT; CDR3 protein: CSVDPGGTEAFF
J gene: TRBJ1-5; D gene: -; clone size: -; V gene: TRBV6-1; CDR3 DNA: TGTGCCAGCGGGGAAGGGGAGGGTCAGCCCCAGCATTTT; CDR3 protein: CASGEGEGQPQHF
J gene: TRBJ2-7; D gene: -; clone size: -; V gene: TRBV5-4; CDR3 DNA: TGTGCCAGCAGCCAAGAAGAACAGGGTACCTACGAGCAGTACTTC; CDR3 protein: CASSQEEQGTYEQYF
J gene: TRBJ2-1; D gene: TRBD1; clone size: -; V gene: TRBV27; CDR3 DNA: TGTGCCAGCAGTTTAGTGACAGGGAATGAGCAGTTCTTC; CDR3 protein: CASSLVTGNEQFF
J gene: TRBJ1-5; D gene: TRBD1; clone size: -; V gene: TRBV28; CDR3 DNA: TGTGCCAGCAGGACAGGGGAAGGGAATCAGCCCCAGCATTTT; CDR3 protein: CASRTGEGNQPQHF
J gene: TRBJ2-2; D gene: TRBD2; clone size: -; V gene: TRBV5-1; CDR3 DNA: TGCGCCAGCAGCCCGGGACTAGCGGGGGGTACCGGGGAGCTGTTTTTT; CDR3 protein: CASSPGLAGGTGELFF
J gene: TRBJ2-2; D gene: TRBD1; clone size: many; V gene: TRBV2; CDR3 DNA: TGTGCCAGCATTGGACAGGGGACCGGGGAGCTGTTTTTT; CDR3 protein: CASIGQGTGELFF
J gene: TRBJ1-2; D gene: -; clone size: -; V gene: TRBV28; CDR3 DNA: TGTGCCAGCAGTGGTCAGGGCGGAAAGGGCTACACCTTC; CDR3 protein: CASSGQGGKGYTF
J gene: TRBJ1-4; D gene: -; clone size: -; V gene: TRBV19; CDR3 DNA: TGTGCCAGTAAGCCCGGGACTTCTTCTAATGAAAAACTGTTTTTT; CDR3 protein: CASKPGTSSNEKLFF
J gene: TRBJ2-3; D gene: TRBD2; clone size: -; V gene: TRBV10-3; CDR3 DNA: TGTGCCATCAGTGACCCCGGGGGGTTCACAGATACGCAGTATTTT; CDR3 protein: CAISDPGGFTDTQYF
J gene: TRBJ2-1; D gene: -; clone size: -; V gene: TRBV28; CDR3 DNA: TGTGCCAGCACCGCGGCGGGGCGACGTGAGCAGTTCTTC; CDR3 protein: CASTAAGRREQFF
J gene: TRBJ1-1; D gene: -; clone size: -; V gene: TRBV18; CDR3 DNA: TGTGCCAGCTCACCAGGACTCGGCACTGAAGCTTTCTTT; CDR3 protein: CASSPGLGTEAFF
J gene: TRBJ2-1; D gene: TRBD1; clone size: -; V gene: TRBV2; CDR3 DNA: TGTGCCAGCCGACGACAGGGACAACACAATGAGCAGTTCTTC; CDR3 protein: CASRRQGQHNEQFF
J gene: TRBJ2-5; D gene: TRBD2; clone size: -; V gene: TRBV9; CDR3 DNA: TGTGCCAGCAGCGCCGGACTAGCGGGGCTCCAAGAGACCCAGTACTTC; CDR3 protein: CASSAGLAGLQETQYF
J gene: TRBJ2-3; D gene: -; clone size: -; V gene: TRBV2; CDR3 DNA: TGTGCCAGCAGGGTGACAGCAGATACGCAGTATTTT; CDR3 protein: CASRVTADTQYF
J gene: TRBJ2-5; D gene: -; clone size: -; V gene: TRBV10-1; CDR3 DNA: TGCGCCAGCAGTGGGGCCTCCCATGGAGAGACCCAGTACTTC; CDR3 protein: CASSGASHGETQYF
J gene: TRBJ2-1; D gene: -; clone size: -; V gene: TRBV10-2; CDR3 DNA: TGCGCCAGCAGTGAGTCGTTGGAGGTCGGGGATGAGCAGTTCTTC; CDR3 protein: CASSESLEVGDEQFF
J gene: TRBJ1-3; D gene: -; clone size: -; V gene: TRBV28; CDR3 DNA: TGTGCCAGCAGTGAGACAGGCTCGGGAAACACCATATATTTT; CDR3 protein: CASSETGSGNTIYF
J gene: TRBJ1-2; D gene: TRBD1; clone size: -; V gene: TRBV5-1; CDR3 DNA: TGCGCCAGCAGCTGGGGACAGGATCGAGGCTACACCTTC; CDR3 protein: CASSWGQDRGYTF
J gene: TRBJ1-1; D gene: TRBD1; clone size: -; V gene: TRBV4-1; CDR3 DNA: TGCGCCAGCAGCCCGACAGGGATGGTTACTGAAGCTTTCTTT; CDR3 protein: CASSPTGMVTEAFF
J gene: TRBJ2-3; D gene: -; clone size: -; V gene: TRBV28; CDR3 DNA: TGTGCCAGCAGTTCCCCTACGGACGCGGCCCGGACTAGCACAGATACGCAGTATTTT; CDR3 protein: CASSSPTDAARTSTDTQYF
J gene: TRBJ2-2; D gene: -; clone size: -; V gene: TRBV28; CDR3 DNA: TGTGCCAGCAGTTTAGGGCAGAACACCGGGGAGCTGTTTTTT; CDR3 protein: CASSLGQNTGELFF
J gene: TRBJ1-1; D gene: -; clone size: -; V gene: TRBV2; CDR3 DNA: TGTGCCAGCTCCATGTTTCAGCGTGAAGCTTTCTTT; CDR3 protein: CASSMFQREAFF
J gene: TRBJ2-2; D gene: -; clone size: -; V gene: TRBV7-2; CDR3 DNA: TGTGCCAGCAGCTCCTCCGCCGGGGGCGGGGAGCTGTTTTTT; CDR3 protein: CASSSSAGGGELFF
J gene: TRBJ1-4; D gene: -; clone size: -; V gene: TRBV6-5; CDR3 DNA: TGTGCCAGCAGCAATTTTGCAACTAATGAAAAACTGTTTTTT; CDR3 protein: CASSNFATNEKLFF
J gene: TRBJ2-7; D gene: TRBD1; clone size: -; V gene: TRBV29-1; CDR3 DNA: TGCAGCGTCGACAGGGGGCTACCCTACGAGCAGTACTTC; CDR3 protein: CSVDRGLPYEQYF
J gene: TRBJ2-3; D gene: TRBD2; clone size: -; V gene: TRBV2; CDR3 DNA: TGTGCCAGCAGTGTGTCTAGCGGGGGAAGCACAGATACGCAGTATTTT; CDR3 protein: CASSVSSGGSTDTQYF
J gene: TRBJ2-1; D gene: -; clone size: -; V gene: TRBV18; CDR3 DNA: TGTGCCAGCTCGCCTACGCCCAATGAGCAGTTCTTC; CDR3 protein: CASSPTPNEQFF
J gene: TRBJ1-5; D gene: -; clone size: few; V gene: TRBV4-1; CDR3 DNA: TGCGCCAGCAGCCAAGAGGTAGCACAGCCCCAGCATTTT; CDR3 protein: CASSQEVAQPQHF
J gene: TRBJ2-7; D gene: -; clone size: -; V gene: TRBV7-3; CDR3 DNA: TGTGCCAGCAGCTTAAATTCTGAGAGCTACGAGCAGTACTTC; CDR3 protein: CASSLNSESYEQYF
J gene: TRBJ2-3; D gene: TRBD2; clone size: -; V gene: TRBV5-1; CDR3 DNA: TGCGCCAGCAGCTTGTCTGCTAGCGGGAACACAGATACGCAGTATTTT; CDR3 protein: CASSLSASGNTDTQYF
J gene: TRBJ2-5; D gene: -; clone size: -; V gene: TRBV25-1; CDR3 DNA: TGTGCCAGCAGTGTGGGGCCCTGGGAGACCCAGTACTTC; CDR3 protein: CASSVGPWETQYF
J gene: TRBJ1-3; D gene: TRBD1; clone size: few; V gene: TRBV11-1; CDR3 DNA: TGTGCCCATGGGGACAGCTTTTTTAACTCTGGAAACACCATATATTTT; CDR3 protein: CAHGDSFFNSGNTIYF
J gene: TRBJ1-1; D gene: -; clone size: -; V gene: TRBV6-6; CDR3 DNA: TGTGCCAGCAGTTACTCTGGACAGAGAAACACTGAAGCTTTCTTT; CDR3 protein: CASSYSGQRNTEAFF
J gene: TRBJ2-5; D gene: TRBD2; clone size: -; V gene: TRBV5-4; CDR3 DNA: TGTGCCAGCAGCTCCCCCAAGCGGGGTGGGCCAGAGACCCAGTACTTC; CDR3 protein: CASSSPKRGGPETQYF
J gene: TRBJ1-2; D gene: -; clone size: -; V gene: TRBV30; CDR3 DNA: TGTGCCTGGAGTCCCCAGGGGCCGACCAGCTACACCTTC; CDR3 protein: CAWSPQGPTSYTF
J gene: TRBJ2-7; D gene: TRBD2; clone size: -; V gene: TRBV5-6; CDR3 DNA: TGTGCCAGCAGCTCTCCCGGACTAGCGGGTCGGCACGAGCAGTACTTC; CDR3 protein: CASSSPGLAGRHEQYF
J gene: TRBJ2-7; D gene: -; clone size: few; V gene: TRBV11-2; CDR3 DNA: TGTGCCAGCACCCCTGGTAGCTACGAGCAGTACTTC; CDR3 protein: CASTPGSYEQYF
J gene: TRBJ1-1; D gene: -; clone size: -; V gene: TRBV19; CDR3 DNA: TGTGCCAGTACCCCGGGAGGGCGGGACACTGAAGCTTTCTTT; CDR3 protein: CASTPGGRDTEAFF
J gene: TRBJ1-5; D gene: TRBD1; clone size: -; V gene: TRBV28; CDR3 DNA: TGTGCCAGCAGTCCGACAGGGGGCTCTAATCAGCCCCAGCATTTT; CDR3 protein: CASSPTGGSNQPQHF
J gene: TRBJ2-1; D gene: TRBD2; clone size: -; V gene: TRBV28; CDR3 DNA: TGTGCCAGCAGTTTAACTAGCGAAACCTACAATGAGCAGTTCTTC; CDR3 protein: CASSLTSETYNEQFF
J gene: TRBJ2-3; D gene: TRBD2; clone size: -; V gene: TRBV7-7; CDR3 DNA: TGTGCCAGCAGCTTAGACGTCGGGGGGTCCACAGATACGCAGTATTTT; CDR3 protein: CASSLDVGGSTDTQYF